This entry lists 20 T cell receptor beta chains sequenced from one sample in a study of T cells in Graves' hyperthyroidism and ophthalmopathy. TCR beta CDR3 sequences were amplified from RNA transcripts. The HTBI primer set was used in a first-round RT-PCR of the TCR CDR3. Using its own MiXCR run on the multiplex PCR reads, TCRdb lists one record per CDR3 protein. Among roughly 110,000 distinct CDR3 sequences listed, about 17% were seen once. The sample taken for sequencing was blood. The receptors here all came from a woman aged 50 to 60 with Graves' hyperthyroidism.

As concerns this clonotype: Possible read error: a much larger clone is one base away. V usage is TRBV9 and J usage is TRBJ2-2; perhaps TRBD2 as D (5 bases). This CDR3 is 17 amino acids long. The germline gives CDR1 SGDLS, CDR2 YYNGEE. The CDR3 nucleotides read TGTGTCAGCAGCGCATTAAGGGCAGGACGGGGCACCGGGGAGCTGTTTTTT. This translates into CVSSALRAGRGTGELFF. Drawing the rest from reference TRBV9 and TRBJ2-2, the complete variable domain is DSGVTQTPKHLITATGQRVTLRCSPRSGDLSVYWYQQSLDQGLQFLIQYYNGEERAKGNILERFSAQQFPDLHSELNLSSLELGDSALYFCVSSALRAGRGTGELFFGEGSRLTVL.

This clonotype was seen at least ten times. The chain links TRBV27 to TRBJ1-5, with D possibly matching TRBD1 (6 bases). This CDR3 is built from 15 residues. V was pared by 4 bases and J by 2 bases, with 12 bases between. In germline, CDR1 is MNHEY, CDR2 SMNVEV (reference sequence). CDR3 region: CASSYRAQGNQPQHF. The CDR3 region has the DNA TGTGCCAGCAGTTACAGGGCCCAGGGCAATCAGCCCCAGCATTTT.

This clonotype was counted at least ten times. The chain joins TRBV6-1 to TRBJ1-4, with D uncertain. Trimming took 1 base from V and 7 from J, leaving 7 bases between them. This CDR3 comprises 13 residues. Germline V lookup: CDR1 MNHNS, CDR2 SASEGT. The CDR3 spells CASSEGRGEKLFF. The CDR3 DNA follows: TGTGCCAGCAGTGAAGGTCGGGGTGAAAAACTGTTTTTT.

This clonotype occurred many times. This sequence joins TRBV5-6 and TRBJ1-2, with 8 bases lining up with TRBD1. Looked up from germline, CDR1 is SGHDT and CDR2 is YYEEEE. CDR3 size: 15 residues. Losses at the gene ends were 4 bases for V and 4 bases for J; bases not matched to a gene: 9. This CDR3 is CASSRPGQDLYGYTF. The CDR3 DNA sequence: TGTGCCAGCAGCCGACCGGGACAGGACCTCTATGGCTACACCTTC.

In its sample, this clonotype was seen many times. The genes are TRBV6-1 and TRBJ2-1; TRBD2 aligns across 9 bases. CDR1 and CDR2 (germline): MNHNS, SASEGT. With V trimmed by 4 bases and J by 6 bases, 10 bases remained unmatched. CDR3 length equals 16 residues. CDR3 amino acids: CASSGLTSGTINEQFF. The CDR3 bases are TGTGCCAGCAGTGGCCTGACTAGCGGAACCATCAATGAGCAGTTCTTC.

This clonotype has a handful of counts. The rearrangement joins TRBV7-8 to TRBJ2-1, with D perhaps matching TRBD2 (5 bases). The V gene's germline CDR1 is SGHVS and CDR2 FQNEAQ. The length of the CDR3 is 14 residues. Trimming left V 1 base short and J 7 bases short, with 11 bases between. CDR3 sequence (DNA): TGTGCCAGCAGCTTAGTGGGTAGCGTGAATGAGCAGTTCTTC. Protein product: CASSLVGSVNEQFF. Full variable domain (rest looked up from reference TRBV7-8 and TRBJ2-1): GAGVSQSPRYKVAKRGQDVALRCDPISGHVSLFWYQQALGQGPEFLTYFQNEAQLDKSGLPSDRFFAERPEGSVSTLKIQRTQQEDSAVYLCASSLVGSVNEQFFGPGTRLTVL.

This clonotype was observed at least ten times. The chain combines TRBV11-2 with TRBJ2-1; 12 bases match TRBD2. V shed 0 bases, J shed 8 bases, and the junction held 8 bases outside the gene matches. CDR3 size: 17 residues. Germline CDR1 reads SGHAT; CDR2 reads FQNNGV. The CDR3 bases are TGTGCCAGCAGCTTAGATGGGACGGGACTAGCGGGTGATGAGCAGTTCTTC. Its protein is CASSLDGTGLAGDEQFF.

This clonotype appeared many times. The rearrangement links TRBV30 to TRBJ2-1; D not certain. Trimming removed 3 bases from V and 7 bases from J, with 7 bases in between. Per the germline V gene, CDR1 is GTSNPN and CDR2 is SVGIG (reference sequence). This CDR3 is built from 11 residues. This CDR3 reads CAWRALNEQFF. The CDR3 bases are TGTGCCTGGAGGGCCCTTAATGAGCAGTTCTTC.

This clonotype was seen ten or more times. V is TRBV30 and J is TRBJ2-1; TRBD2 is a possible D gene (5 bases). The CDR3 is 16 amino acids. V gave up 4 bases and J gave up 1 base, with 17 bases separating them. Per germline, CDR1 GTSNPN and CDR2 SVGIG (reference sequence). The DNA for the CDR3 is TGTGCCTGGACCAATCCCGGAGCGGAGTCCTACAATGAGCAGTTCTTC. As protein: CAWTNPGAESYNEQFF.

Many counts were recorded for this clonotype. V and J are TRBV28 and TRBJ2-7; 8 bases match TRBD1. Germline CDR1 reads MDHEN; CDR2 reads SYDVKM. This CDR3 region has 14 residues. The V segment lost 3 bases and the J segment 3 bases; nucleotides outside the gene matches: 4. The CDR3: CASSLQGAVYEQYF. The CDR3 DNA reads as TGTGCCAGCAGTTTGCAGGGGGCGGTCTACGAGCAGTACTTC.

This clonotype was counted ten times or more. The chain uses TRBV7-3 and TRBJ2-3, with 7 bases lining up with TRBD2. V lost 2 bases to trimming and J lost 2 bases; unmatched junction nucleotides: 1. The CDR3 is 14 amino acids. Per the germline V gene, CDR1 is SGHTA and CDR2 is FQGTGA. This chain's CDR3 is CASSLLADTDTQYF. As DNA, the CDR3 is TGTGCCAGCAGCTTACTAGCGGACACAGATACGCAGTATTTT.

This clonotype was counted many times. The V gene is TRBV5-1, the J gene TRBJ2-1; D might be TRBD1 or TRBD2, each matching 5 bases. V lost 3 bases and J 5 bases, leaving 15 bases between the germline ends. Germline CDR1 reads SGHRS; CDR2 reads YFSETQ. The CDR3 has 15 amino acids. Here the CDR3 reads CASSSGTANDNEQFF. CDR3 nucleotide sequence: TGCGCCAGCAGCTCTGGGACGGCGAACGACAATGAGCAGTTCTTC.

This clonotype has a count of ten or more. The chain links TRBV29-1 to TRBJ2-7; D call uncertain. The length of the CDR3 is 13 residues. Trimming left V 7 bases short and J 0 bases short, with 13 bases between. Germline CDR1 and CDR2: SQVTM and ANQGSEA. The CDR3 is CSARLTVSYEQYF. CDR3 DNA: TGCAGCGCCAGGCTAACAGTCTCCTACGAGCAGTACTTC.

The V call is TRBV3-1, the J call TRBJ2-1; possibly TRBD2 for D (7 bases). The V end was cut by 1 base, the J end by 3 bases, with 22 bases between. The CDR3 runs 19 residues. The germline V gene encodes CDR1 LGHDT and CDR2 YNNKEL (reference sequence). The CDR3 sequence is CASSQGGLAEHPFYNEQFF. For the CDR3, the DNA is TGTGCCAGCAGCCAAGGGGGGCTAGCGGAGCATCCCTTCTACAATGAGCAGTTCTTC.

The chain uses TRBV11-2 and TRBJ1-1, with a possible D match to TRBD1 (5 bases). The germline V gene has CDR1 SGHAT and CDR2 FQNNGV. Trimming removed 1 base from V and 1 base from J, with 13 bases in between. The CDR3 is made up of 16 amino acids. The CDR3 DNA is TGTGCCAGCAGCTTAGTGGCAGGGAGGGGGAACACTGAAGCTTTCTTT. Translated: CASSLVAGRGNTEAFF.

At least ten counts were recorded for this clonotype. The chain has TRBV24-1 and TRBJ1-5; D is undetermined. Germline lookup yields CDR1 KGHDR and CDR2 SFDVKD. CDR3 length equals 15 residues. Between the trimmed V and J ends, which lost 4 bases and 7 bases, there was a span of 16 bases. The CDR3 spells CATSDTLTKGQPQHF. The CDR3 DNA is TGTGCCACCAGTGACACCTTAACAAAGGGCCAGCCCCAGCATTTT.

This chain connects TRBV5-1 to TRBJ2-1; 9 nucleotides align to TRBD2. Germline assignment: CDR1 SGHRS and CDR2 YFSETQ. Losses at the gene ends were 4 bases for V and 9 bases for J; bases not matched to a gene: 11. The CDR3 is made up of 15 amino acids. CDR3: CASSPPAGGSGEQFF. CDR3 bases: TGCGCCAGCAGCCCGCCAGCGGGAGGATCAGGTGAGCAGTTCTTC.

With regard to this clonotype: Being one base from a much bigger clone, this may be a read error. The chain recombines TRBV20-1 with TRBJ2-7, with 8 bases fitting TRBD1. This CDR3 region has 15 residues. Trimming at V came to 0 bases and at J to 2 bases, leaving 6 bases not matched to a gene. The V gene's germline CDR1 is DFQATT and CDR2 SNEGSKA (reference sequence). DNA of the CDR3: TGCAGTGCTAGAGATCCGTGGACAGGGACCTACGAGCAGTACTTC. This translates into CSARDPWTGTYEQYF.

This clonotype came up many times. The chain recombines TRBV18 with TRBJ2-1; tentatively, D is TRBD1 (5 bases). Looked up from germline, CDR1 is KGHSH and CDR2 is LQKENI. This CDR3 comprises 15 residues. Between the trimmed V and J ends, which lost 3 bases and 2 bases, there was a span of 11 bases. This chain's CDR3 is CASSPPKDTYNEQFF. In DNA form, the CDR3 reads TGTGCCAGCTCACCCCCTAAGGACACCTACAATGAGCAGTTCTTC.

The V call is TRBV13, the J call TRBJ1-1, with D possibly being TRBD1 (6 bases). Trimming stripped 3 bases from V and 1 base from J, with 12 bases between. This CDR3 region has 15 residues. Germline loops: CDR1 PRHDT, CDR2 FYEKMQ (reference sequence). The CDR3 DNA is TGTGCCAGCAGCTTTTACACAGGGACGAACACTGAAGCTTTCTTT. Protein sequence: CASSFYTGTNTEAFF.